This TCR beta chain came from a study of T cells in Graves' hyperthyroidism and ophthalmopathy. Study observations and caveats: Blood also showed most of the thyroid clonotypes that were expanded above 0.001.

Newly diagnosed hyperthyroidism, duration under 2 months, in patients aged 18 to 65. The study left out patients who had uncontrolled infection, other autoimmune disease, pregnancy or lactation. Clinical symptoms, serum thyroxine, TRAb, thyroid ultrasound and orbital computed tomography informed diagnoses. Germline CDR1 is SGHRS and CDR2 is YFSETQ. The V gene lost 4 bases and the J gene lost 0 bases, with 14 bases spanning the gap. This CDR3 has 15 amino acids. This clonotype showed up many times. Its antigen remains unknown. Regions amplified from RNA transcripts were the TCR beta CDR3 regions. During a first-round RT-PCR of the TCR CDR3, the HTBI primer set was used. MiXCR, applied by TCRdb to the multiplex PCR reads, yields one record per CDR3 protein. The profile shows under 350,000 distinct CDR3 sequences, around a sixth of them singletons.

The origin of this receptor is a woman aged 50 to 60 with Graves' hyperthyroidism. Source material: blood. The V call is TRBV5-1, the J call TRBJ2-7, with D hard to call. CDR3: CASSGETLGSYEQYF. CDR3 DNA: TGCGCCAGCAGCGGGGAAACCCTAGGCTCCTACGAGCAGTACTTC.